Presented here are 17 T cell receptor beta chains from one specimen sequenced in a study of identical twins. TCRdb independently ran MiXCR on the 5' RACE reads; one entry per CDR3 protein. Of 1.5 million to 2 million distinct CDR3 sequences in the sample, about 32% were seen once. The material sequenced was cord blood. These receptors came from a newborn girl in good health.

The genes are TRBV3-1 and TRBJ1-4, with D unclear. Germline V gene lookup returns CDR1 LGHDT and CDR2 YNNKEL (reference sequence). The V end was cut by 1 base, the J end by 5 bases, with 11 bases between. The CDR3 consists of 15 residues. This CDR3 is CASSQGTLQNEKLFF. CDR3 bases: TGTGCCAGCAGCCAAGGCACACTGCAGAATGAAAAACTGTTTTTT.

This clonotype was counted only a few times. The chain has TRBV6-5 and TRBJ2-3; 8 nucleotides align to TRBD1. The CDR3 is made up of 13 amino acids. From germline, CDR1 is MNHEY and CDR2 SVGAGI. The V segment lost 11 bases and the J segment 3 bases; nucleotides outside the gene matches: 7. CDR3 in amino acids: CAGRTGQTDTQYF. The DNA of the CDR3 is TGTGCCGGACGGACAGGGCAGACAGATACGCAGTATTTT.

Only a few counts were recorded for this clonotype. The chain links TRBV10-3 to TRBJ2-1; 7 bases are shared with TRBD2. CDR3 length: 17 residues. Per germline, CDR1 ENHRY and CDR2 SYGVKD. The trim removed 3 bases at V and 8 bases at J, leaving 16 bases unmatched. CDR3: CAISESASGPLGHEQFF. In DNA, the CDR3 is TGTGCCATCAGTGAATCCGCTAGCGGACCCCTAGGCCATGAGCAGTTCTTC.

J is TRBJ1-3 and V is TRBV6-1; D not resolved. V lost 6 bases and J lost 2, with 11 bases in between. The length of the CDR3 is 14 residues. Germline V gene lookup returns CDR1 MNHNS and CDR2 SASEGT. The CDR3 region is CASSQEGPGNTIYF. The CDR3 bases are TGTGCCAGCAGCCAGGAGGGCCCTGGAAACACCATATATTTT.

This clonotype was counted only a few times. The chain links TRBV10-3 to TRBJ2-1, with a tentative D call TRBD1 (7 bases). TRBJ2-7 explains the end of the DNA better; the J call may be wrong. The CDR3 is 16 residues long. Looked up from germline, CDR1 is ENHRY and CDR2 is SYGVKD. The CDR3 loop reads CAISESEGQIYNEQYF. For the CDR3, the DNA is TGTGCCATCAGTGAGTCGGAGGGACAGATCTACAATGAGCAGTACTTC.

This chain connects TRBV5-1 to TRBJ2-3; TRBD2 agrees at 8 bases. Looked up from germline, CDR1 is SGHRS and CDR2 is YFSETQ. The CDR3 loop spans 16 amino acids. Unmatched junction bases numbered 8, after V lost 0 bases and J lost 5 bases. The DNA of the CDR3 is TGCGCCAGCAGCTTGGAGGGAGCGGGAGATATAGATACGCAGTATTTT. Translation: CASSLEGAGDIDTQYF.

The rearrangement uses TRBV3-1 and TRBJ2-4; possible D gene TRBD2, 6 bases. The CDR3 totals 16 residues. CDR1 LGHDT and CDR2 YNNKEL come from the germline V gene (reference sequence). Trimming stripped 1 base from V and 2 bases from J, with 12 bases between. This CDR3 is CASSQVTRDSKNIQYF. CDR3 coding DNA: TGTGCCAGCAGCCAAGTTACTCGGGACTCCAAAAACATTCAGTACTTC.

The chain links TRBV28 to TRBJ1-5, with D maybe TRBD1 (5 bases). The CDR3 consists of 14 residues. The germline V gene has CDR1 MDHEN and CDR2 SYDVKM. With 7 bases removed from V and 1 base from J, the gap between germline ends came to 11 bases. The CDR3 DNA follows: TGTGCCAGCACCCTCGGGGGGAGCAATCAGCCCCAGCATTTT. Translating gives CASTLGGSNQPQHF.

The V call is TRBV6-5, the J call TRBJ2-1; 8 positions match TRBD2. The CDR3 is 18 amino acids. Germline assignment: CDR1 MNHEY and CDR2 SVGAGI. V was pared by 2 bases and J by 4 bases, with 13 bases of the junction left unmatched. DNA for the CDR3: TGTGCCAGCAGTTACATTTGGGTGGGCGGGAGGCCATACAATGAGCAGTTCTTC. Its protein product is CASSYIWVGGRPYNEQFF.

Only a few counts were recorded for this clonotype. The chain couples TRBV27 to TRBJ1-5; D gene unclear. There are 17 residues in the CDR3. Germline V lookup: CDR1 MNHEY, CDR2 SMNVEV (reference sequence). V gave up 5 bases and J gave up 0 bases, with 17 bases separating them. CDR3 DNA: TGTGCCAGCAGTCCGCAATTTCGGGCATATAGCAATCAGCCCCAGCATTTT. Protein product: CASSPQFRAYSNQPQHF.

There are many counts of this clonotype. The chain joins TRBV7-2 to TRBJ2-3; 7 bases match TRBD1. The CDR3 is 14 residues long. CDR1 is SGHTA, CDR2 FQGNSA, per germline. With 3 bases clipped from V and 7 bases from J, the junction kept 7 bases outside the gene matches. CDR3 bases: TGTGCCAGCAGCTTCGGACAGGAGAGTTATACGCAGTATTTT. Residues: CASSFGQESYTQYF. Full variable domain (outside the CDR3, taken from reference TRBV7-2 and TRBJ2-3): GAGVSQSPSNKVTEKGKDVELRCDPISGHTALYWYRQSLGQGLEFLIYFQGNSAPDKSGLPSDRFSAERTGGSVSTLTIQRTQQEDSAVYLCASSFGQESYTQYFGPGTRLTVL.

The chain links TRBV28 to TRBJ2-5; TRBD1 aligns across 8 bases. Trimming cost V 3 bases and J 3 bases; bases outside gene matches: 6. The germline V gene has CDR1 MDHEN and CDR2 SYDVKM. This CDR3 is built from 15 residues. The CDR3, as DNA: TGTGCCAGCAGTTTCCCGGGACAGGCGGAAGAGACCCAGTACTTC. Translating it yields CASSFPGQAEETQYF.

This clonotype was seen a handful of times. The chain recombines TRBV3-1 with TRBJ2-3; 7 nucleotides line up with TRBD1. V lost 3 bases, J lost 2 bases, and 11 bases stayed unmatched. The CDR3 has 17 residues. Germline lookup yields CDR1 LGHDT and CDR2 YNNKEL (reference sequence). The CDR3 nucleotides read TGTGCCAGCAGCCACCCTATTAAGGGGGCAAACACAGATACGCAGTATTTT. This gives the protein CASSHPIKGANTDTQYF.

This clonotype showed up just a few times. The rearrangement joins TRBV5-4 to TRBJ2-3; D not certain. V was shortened by 6 bases and J by 0 bases, with 8 bases between the two germline ends. This CDR3 region has 13 residues. The germline gives CDR1 SGHNT, CDR2 YYREEE (reference sequence). In DNA form, the CDR3 reads TGTGCCAGCACTCCCACTAGCACAGATACGCAGTATTTT. Its protein product is CASTPTSTDTQYF.

V and J are TRBV6-6 and TRBJ2-7; possible D gene TRBD1, 5 bases. In germline, CDR1 is MNHNY, CDR2 SVGAGI (reference sequence). The V gene lost 4 bases and the J gene lost 2 bases, with 15 bases spanning the gap. This CDR3 is 15 amino acids long. The CDR3, as DNA: TGTGCCAGCAGTTCTTCTGAATGGGGCCCCTACGAGCAGTACTTC. This gives the protein CASSSSEWGPYEQYF.

The genes are TRBV7-2 and TRBJ2-5; 7 bases fit TRBD2. V shed 0 bases, J shed 9 bases, and the junction held 7 bases outside the gene matches. Germline V gene lookup returns CDR1 SGHTA and CDR2 FQGNSA. This CDR3 has 14 residues. CDR3 sequence: CASSLATSMEAQYF. CDR3 nucleotides: TGTGCCAGCAGCTTAGCGACTAGCATGGAGGCCCAGTACTTC.

The J gene is TRBJ2-2, the V gene TRBV7-9; TRBD1 agrees at 8 bases. The CDR3 consists of 15 residues. The V gene end was trimmed by 2 bases and the J gene end by 3 bases; junction bases not matched to a gene: 2. Germline values: CDR1 SEHNR, CDR2 FQNEAQ (reference sequence). CDR3 sequence reads: CASSLQGAHTGELFF. CDR3 DNA sequence: TGTGCCAGCAGCTTACAGGGGGCGCACACCGGGGAGCTGTTTTTT.